This T cell receptor beta chain was sequenced for a study of shared clonotypes between healthy human individuals. Here immunoSEQ multiplex PCR was the method, and the copy in TCRdb shows in-frame clones only, minus some. Of roughly 1,500,000 clones listed, 95% to 99% are singletons. In germline, CDR1 is SEHNR, CDR2 FQNEAQ (reference sequence). The ends lost 2 bases at V and 11 bases at J; junction bases unmatched: 5. The CDR3 runs to 13 residues. The sample was naive CD4+ T cells sorted from blood. The subset: CD45RA+ positively selected. The sequence came from a man younger than 45 in good health. The V call is TRBV7-9, the J call TRBJ1-4, with 7 nucleotides matching TRBD1. The CDR3 region has the DNA TGTGCCAGCAGCTTATCGGGCAGGGGGAAACTGTTTTTT. Protein product: CASSLSGRGKLFF.